One sample yielded the 5 T cell receptor beta chains listed below, sequenced in a study of T-cell reconstitution after alpha-beta-depleted transplantation in children. A library of TCRbeta sequences, prepared with unique molecular identifiers, was generated. TCRdb itself ran the PCR reads through MiXCR, one entry per CDR3 protein. The data show about 600,000 distinct CDR3 sequences, 10% to 15% seen once. Material: PBMCs, mostly from graft donor cells, obtained 360 days after TCRalphabeta/CD19-depleted stem cell transplant. All receptors come from a male patient aged 10 to 17 who had a stem cell transplant for acute myeloid leukemia, so the T cells may come from the graft donor.

Many counts were recorded for this clonotype. CDR3: CASSPHAEYEQYF. The CDR3 nucleotides read TGTGCCAGCAGTCCTCACGCGGAGTACGAGCAGTACTTC. This sequence joins TRBV12-3 or TRBV12-4 and TRBJ2-7; no clear D. V dropped 5 bases and J dropped 4 bases, with 12 bases sitting between them. The CDR3 consists of 13 residues.

The sample holds a few counts of this clonotype. This chain links TRBV7-2 with TRBJ2-7; D might be TRBD2 (5 bases). The CDR3 is 13 amino acids. Germline CDR1 is SGHTA and CDR2 is FQGNSA. Deletions cut 4 bases from V and 12 bases from J, with 19 bases between. The chain's CDR3 is CASSSSAGPLGYF. The CDR3 coding sequence is TGTGCCAGCAGCTCCTCCGCGGGTCCCCTGGGGTACTTC.

This clonotype was detected only a few times. J is TRBJ2-5 and V is TRBV10-3; TRBD2 agrees at 13 bases. Germline V gene sequence: CDR1 ENHRY, CDR2 SYGVKD. V shed 4 bases and J 1 base; nucleotides not matched to a gene: 12. The CDR3 extends over 19 amino acids. CDR3 region: CAISGQGWTSGSPQETQYF. CDR3 nucleotides: TGTGCCATCAGTGGACAGGGATGGACTAGCGGGAGCCCCCAAGAGACCCAGTACTTC.

This clonotype occurred a few times. V and J are TRBV3-1 and TRBJ1-1; D may be TRBD1 (6 bases). V dropped 7 bases and J dropped 5 bases, with 20 bases sitting between them. The CDR3 covers 15 residues. CDR1 is LGHDT, CDR2 YNNKEL, per germline (reference sequence). CDR3 protein: CASTHWSGGRTEAFF. Here the CDR3 DNA reads TGTGCCAGCACACACTGGTCGGGGGGCAGGACTGAAGCTTTCTTT.

At least ten counts were recorded for this clonotype. The V and J genes are TRBV5-1 and TRBJ2-7; a possible D gene is TRBD1 (5 bases). In germline, CDR1 is SGHRS, CDR2 YFSETQ. The CDR3 covers 14 residues. V lost 2 bases, J lost 2 bases, and 11 bases lay in between. The CDR3 DNA is TGCGCCAGCAGCTTACAGGACGGTGCCTACGAGCAGTACTTC. The encoded protein is CASSLQDGAYEQYF.